Listed below are T cell receptor beta chains from one sample, sequenced in a study of early T cells in non-severe SARS-CoV-2 infection. Via MiXCR, TCRdb re-called the 5' RACE reads, giving one row per CDR3 protein. The repertoire consists of around 64,000 distinct CDR3 sequences, with about an eighth occurring once and the leading ten covering 5.7%. The sequencing here drew on whole blood, taken at baseline. All receptors derive from an adult who was a healthcare worker with PCR-confirmed SARS-CoV-2 infection or an uninfected control (not recorded which). CDR3s include the opening cysteine and the closing phenylalanine or tryptophan. Each record gives: D gene, CDR3 length, clone size, V gene, J gene, CDR3 protein, CDR3 DNA. The D gene is left open where the match is weak. A clone size is listed for some rows: how often the clone was seen (once, few, many), or a class if it is expanded.

D gene: TRBD1
CDR3 length: 15
clone size: few
V gene: TRBV5-6
J gene: TRBJ2-7
CDR3 protein: CASSGTGQGFYEQYF
CDR3 DNA: TGTGCCAGCAGCGGAACGGGACAGGGGTTCTACGAGCAGTACTTC

D gene: NA
CDR3 length: 15
clone size: many
V gene: TRBV12-3/TRBV12-4
J gene: TRBJ1-3
CDR3 protein: CASSRDHYSGNTIYF
CDR3 DNA: TGTGCCAGCAGCCGGGATCACTACTCTGGAAACACCATATATTTT

D gene: NA
CDR3 length: 13
clone size: NA
V gene: TRBV20-1
J gene: TRBJ1-1
CDR3 protein: CSARDPGNTEAFF
CDR3 DNA: TGCAGTGCTAGAGATCCGGGGAACACTGAAGCTTTCTTT

D gene: TRBD2
CDR3 length: 15
clone size: few
V gene: TRBV20-1
J gene: TRBJ2-1
CDR3 protein: CSALKAGVDWNEQFF
CDR3 DNA: TGCAGTGCTCTAAAAGCGGGAGTGGATTGGAATGAGCAGTTCTTC

D gene: NA
CDR3 length: 13
clone size: NA
V gene: TRBV12-3/TRBV12-4
J gene: TRBJ1-1
CDR3 protein: CASSFKPNTEAFF
CDR3 DNA: TGTGCCAGCAGTTTCAAACCCAACACTGAAGCTTTCTTT

D gene: TRBD1
CDR3 length: 18
clone size: many
V gene: TRBV19
J gene: TRBJ2-2
CDR3 protein: CASSDLYSGTANTGELFF
CDR3 DNA: TGTGCCAGTAGCGATCTATACTCCGGGACAGCGAACACCGGGGAGCTGTTTTTT

D gene: NA
CDR3 length: 13
clone size: NA
V gene: TRBV5-1
J gene: TRBJ1-2
CDR3 protein: CASSLDRVSGYTF
CDR3 DNA: TGCGCCAGCAGCTTGGATAGGGTGTCCGGCTACACCTTC

D gene: NA
CDR3 length: 13
clone size: many
V gene: TRBV10-3
J gene: TRBJ2-1
CDR3 protein: CATGGSSYNEQFF
CDR3 DNA: TGTGCCACCGGGGGTTCCTCCTACAATGAGCAGTTCTTC

D gene: NA
CDR3 length: 16
clone size: few
V gene: TRBV20-1
J gene: TRBJ2-5
CDR3 protein: CSANSPRQEYQETQYF
CDR3 DNA: TGCAGTGCTAACAGCCCGCGACAGGAGTACCAAGAGACCCAGTACTTC

D gene: NA
CDR3 length: 14
clone size: few
V gene: TRBV20-1
J gene: TRBJ1-1
CDR3 protein: CSAREQAPNTEAFF
CDR3 DNA: TGCAGTGCTAGAGAACAGGCCCCGAACACTGAAGCTTTCTTT

D gene: NA
CDR3 length: 16
clone size: many
V gene: TRBV12-3/TRBV12-4
J gene: TRBJ2-7
CDR3 protein: CASSPNRNLVYYEQYF
CDR3 DNA: TGTGCCAGCAGCCCCAATCGGAATCTGGTTTACTACGAGCAGTACTTC

D gene: TRBD1
CDR3 length: 18
clone size: NA
V gene: TRBV5-1
J gene: TRBJ2-3
CDR3 protein: CASSYGQGTLASTDTQYF
CDR3 DNA: TGCGCCAGCAGCTACGGACAGGGGACCCTGGCTAGCACAGATACGCAGTATTTT

D gene: NA
CDR3 length: 16
clone size: many
V gene: TRBV11-2
J gene: TRBJ1-2
CDR3 protein: CASSLSQMGASYGYTF
CDR3 DNA: TGTGCCAGCAGCTTAAGCCAGATGGGGGCGAGCTATGGCTACACCTTC

D gene: TRBD2
CDR3 length: 13
clone size: NA
V gene: TRBV20-1
J gene: TRBJ2-3
CDR3 protein: CSARDLGGSAQYF
CDR3 DNA: TGCAGTGCTAGAGATCTTGGCGGGAGTGCGCAGTATTTT

D gene: NA
CDR3 length: 18
clone size: NA
V gene: TRBV11-2
J gene: TRBJ2-7
CDR3 protein: CASSPLSIGRILSYEQYF
CDR3 DNA: TGTGCCAGCAGCCCTCTCTCAATTGGGCGAATATTATCCTACGAGCAGTACTTC

D gene: TRBD2
CDR3 length: 14
clone size: many
V gene: TRBV7-3
J gene: TRBJ2-3
CDR3 protein: CATKRGLSTDTQYF
CDR3 DNA: TGTGCCACAAAGCGGGGTCTTAGCACAGATACGCAGTATTTT

D gene: NA
CDR3 length: 12
clone size: many
V gene: TRBV3-1
J gene: TRBJ2-5
CDR3 protein: CASSQGELTQYF
CDR3 DNA: TGTGCCAGCAGCCAAGGGGAATTAACCCAGTACTTC

D gene: NA
CDR3 length: 12
clone size: NA
V gene: TRBV7-2
J gene: TRBJ1-4
CDR3 protein: CASSLYGEKLFF
CDR3 DNA: TGTGCCAGCAGCTTATATGGTGAAAAACTGTTTTTT

D gene: NA
CDR3 length: 18
clone size: many
V gene: TRBV7-6
J gene: TRBJ2-1
CDR3 protein: CASSSQGGGLISYNEQFF
CDR3 DNA: TGTGCCAGCAGCAGCCAGGGTGGTGGGCTAATTTCCTACAATGAGCAGTTCTTC

D gene: TRBD2
CDR3 length: 16
clone size: few
V gene: TRBV12-3/TRBV12-4
J gene: TRBJ2-3
CDR3 protein: CASSSTSGGYTDTQYF
CDR3 DNA: TGTGCCAGCAGTTCAACTAGCGGGGGCTACACAGATACGCAGTATTTT

D gene: TRBD1
CDR3 length: 16
clone size: many
V gene: TRBV5-1
J gene: TRBJ2-3
CDR3 protein: CASSPEWDRSTDTQYF
CDR3 DNA: TGCGCCAGCAGCCCGGAGTGGGACAGGAGCACAGATACGCAGTATTTT

D gene: TRBD2
CDR3 length: 14
clone size: few
V gene: TRBV7-9
J gene: TRBJ2-7
CDR3 protein: CASSFLAGAYEQYF
CDR3 DNA: TGTGCCAGCAGCTTTCTAGCGGGAGCCTACGAGCAGTACTTC

D gene: NA
CDR3 length: 15
clone size: few
V gene: TRBV7-6
J gene: TRBJ2-2
CDR3 protein: CASSLVSSGTGELFF
CDR3 DNA: TGTGCCAGCAGCTTAGTCTCATCTGGCACCGGGGAGCTGTTTTTT

D gene: NA
CDR3 length: 15
clone size: few
V gene: TRBV7-3
J gene: TRBJ2-6
CDR3 protein: CASSRQPSGANVLTF
CDR3 DNA: TGTGCCAGCAGCCGACAGCCCTCTGGGGCCAACGTCCTGACTTTC

D gene: TRBD1
CDR3 length: 13
clone size: few
V gene: TRBV5-1
J gene: TRBJ1-2
CDR3 protein: CASSRTGSAGYTF
CDR3 DNA: TGCGCCAGCAGCCGGACAGGGTCGGCGGGCTACACCTTC

D gene: NA
CDR3 length: 13
clone size: few
V gene: TRBV10-2
J gene: TRBJ2-3
CDR3 protein: CASSESPWDTQYF
CDR3 DNA: TGCGCCAGCAGTGAGTCCCCGTGGGATACGCAGTATTTT

D gene: NA
CDR3 length: 12
clone size: many
V gene: TRBV10-3
J gene: TRBJ1-5
CDR3 protein: CASSPSNQPQHF
CDR3 DNA: TGTGCCTCTAGCCCCAGCAATCAGCCCCAGCATTTT

D gene: TRBD2
CDR3 length: 16
clone size: NA
V gene: TRBV4-3
J gene: TRBJ2-3
CDR3 protein: CASSQDLGAGQDTQYF
CDR3 DNA: TGCGCCAGCAGCCAAGATCTGGGAGCGGGGCAAGATACGCAGTATTTT

D gene: TRBD2
CDR3 length: 18
clone size: many
V gene: TRBV7-3
J gene: TRBJ2-3
CDR3 protein: CASSLKGRGSGSTDTQYF
CDR3 DNA: TGTGCCAGCAGCTTAAAGGGGCGGGGTAGCGGGTCTACAGATACGCAGTATTTT

D gene: NA
CDR3 length: 14
clone size: NA
V gene: TRBV12-3/TRBV12-4
J gene: TRBJ1-5
CDR3 protein: CASSFSPVDQPQHF
CDR3 DNA: TGTGCCAGCAGTTTTAGTCCCGTGGATCAGCCCCAGCATTTT

D gene: NA
CDR3 length: 16
clone size: many
V gene: TRBV11-3
J gene: TRBJ2-2
CDR3 protein: CASSPRTLANTGELFF
CDR3 DNA: TGTGCCAGCAGCCCGCGGACACTTGCGAACACCGGGGAGCTGTTTTTT

D gene: NA
CDR3 length: 13
clone size: many
V gene: TRBV4-1
J gene: TRBJ2-3
CDR3 protein: CASSQGGVDTQYF
CDR3 DNA: TGCGCCAGCAGCCAAGGAGGGGTTGATACGCAGTATTTT

D gene: NA
CDR3 length: 13
clone size: NA
V gene: TRBV15
J gene: TRBJ1-3
CDR3 protein: CATSRDSGNTIYF
CDR3 DNA: TGTGCCACCAGCAGAGATTCTGGAAACACCATATATTTT

D gene: NA
CDR3 length: 19
clone size: NA
V gene: TRBV12-3/TRBV12-4
J gene: TRBJ2-6
CDR3 protein: CASSFVVTSIYSGANVLTF
CDR3 DNA: TGTGCCAGCAGTTTTGTCGTCACATCGATCTACTCTGGGGCCAACGTCCTGACTTTC

D gene: NA
CDR3 length: 15
clone size: many
V gene: TRBV7-9
J gene: TRBJ2-1
CDR3 protein: CASSSGGVIMREQFF
CDR3 DNA: TGTGCCAGCAGCTCCGGTGGCGTAATCATGCGTGAGCAGTTCTTC

D gene: NA
CDR3 length: 16
clone size: few
V gene: TRBV21-1
J gene: TRBJ2-7
CDR3 protein: CASSPSETRSSYEQYF
CDR3 DNA: TGTGCCAGCAGTCCCTCGGAGACCAGGAGCTCCTACGAGCAGTACTTC

D gene: NA
CDR3 length: 18
clone size: NA
V gene: TRBV21-1
J gene: TRBJ2-1
CDR3 protein: CASSKLIQDRGQGNEQFF
CDR3 DNA: TGTGCCAGCAGCAAATTGATACAGGACAGGGGGCAGGGGAATGAGCAGTTCTTC

D gene: TRBD2
CDR3 length: 16
clone size: NA
V gene: TRBV15
J gene: TRBJ2-7
CDR3 protein: CATSRDLAGAQYEQYF
CDR3 DNA: TGTGCCACCAGCAGAGATTTAGCGGGAGCCCAATACGAGCAGTACTTC

D gene: NA
CDR3 length: 13
clone size: NA
V gene: TRBV5-8
J gene: TRBJ1-5
CDR3 protein: CASSPRSPQPQHF
CDR3 DNA: TGTGCCAGCAGCCCGAGGAGTCCGCAGCCCCAGCATTTT

D gene: NA
CDR3 length: 13
clone size: NA
V gene: TRBV5-6
J gene: TRBJ1-6
CDR3 protein: CASSFGDNSPLHF
CDR3 DNA: TGTGCCAGCAGCTTCGGGGATAATTCACCCCTCCACTTT

D gene: NA
CDR3 length: 13
clone size: many
V gene: TRBV7-9
J gene: TRBJ1-2
CDR3 protein: CASSLEGVYGYTF
CDR3 DNA: TGTGCCAGCAGCTTAGAAGGGGTTTATGGCTACACCTTC